The 29 T cell receptor beta chains in this list originate from one sample, sequenced in a study of type 1 and type 2 diabetes patients. The PCR template was genomic DNA. The TCR beta CDR3 region was amplified using 30 forward and 13 reverse primers. TCRdb re-called the multiplex PCR reads with MiXCR, one entry per CDR3 protein. This sample carries 250,000 to 300,000 distinct CDR3 sequences, around 50% of them seen once, and the ten largest clones take roughly an eighth. The sequenced sample consisted of peripheral blood mononuclear cells (PBMCs). The receptors originated from a man aged 18 to 30 with type 2 diabetes.

This clonotype appeared a single time. This chain connects TRBV15 to TRBJ2-3; 12 bases map to TRBD1. Trimming took 0 bases from V and 4 from J; bases not matched to a gene: 8. Germline V lookup: CDR1 LNHNV, CDR2 YYDKDF (reference sequence). The CDR3 has 18 residues. In DNA form, the CDR3 reads TGTGCCACCAGCAGAGATGGGACAGGGGGCGGGTTAGCAGATACGCAGTATTTT. Its protein is CATSRDGTGGGLADTQYF.

On this clonotype itself: This could be a read error, since a much larger clone is one nucleotide away. The chain joins TRBV2 to TRBJ2-2, with 15 bases fitting TRBD2. Trimming removed 8 bases from V and 6 bases from J; junction bases left unmatched: 7. Germline V lookup: CDR1 SNHLY, CDR2 FYNNEI. This CDR3 spans 16 amino acids. CDR3 in DNA: TGTGCCAGCCAGGGTCGGACTAGCGGGAGGGCCGGGGAGCTGTTTTTT. Protein product: CASQGRTSGRAGELFF.

The chain joins TRBV2 to TRBJ2-5; D may be TRBD1 or TRBD2 (5 bases each). The J call may be mistaken, given a closer DNA end match to TRBJ2-7. The germline CDR1 and CDR2 sequences are SNHLY and FYNNEI. This CDR3 comprises 14 residues. CDR3 amino acids: CASRPPGPSYEQYF. CDR3 sequence (DNA): TGTGCCAGCAGGCCACCGGGACCTTCCTACGAGCAGTACTTC.

The genes are TRBV20-1 and TRBJ2-5; D is unresolved. V lost 3 bases to trimming and J lost 1 base, with 6 bases between them. CDR3 size: 12 residues. CDR1 and CDR2 from the germline V gene are DFQATT and SNEGSKA (reference sequence). For the CDR3, the DNA is TGCAGTGCTAGTGGAACCCAAGAGACCCAGTACTTC. Protein sequence: CSASGTQETQYF.

This clonotype has a handful of counts. The gene calls are TRBV10-3 and TRBJ2-3; no reliable D call. From germline, CDR1 is ENHRY and CDR2 SYGVKD. This CDR3 contains 12 residues. Between the trimmed V and J ends, which lost 3 bases and 2 bases, there was a span of 3 bases. CDR3 sequence: CAISDNTDTQYF. The CDR3 region has the DNA TGTGCCATCAGTGACAACACAGATACGCAGTATTTT.

The rearrangement uses TRBV9 and TRBJ2-1; 10 nucleotides match TRBD2. J gave up 7 bases and V 0 bases, and 4 bases lay outside the gene matches. From germline, CDR1 is SGDLS and CDR2 YYNGEE. This CDR3 comprises 15 residues. The CDR3 DNA is TGTGCCAGCAGCGTAGGTCTAGCGGGAGATAATGAGCAGTTCTTC. Residues: CASSVGLAGDNEQFF.

In this sample, this clonotype turned up once. The J gene is TRBJ1-2, the V gene TRBV6-4; D gene ambiguous. V shed 6 bases and J shed 5 bases, with 13 bases lying between them. CDR3 length: 13 residues. Per germline, CDR1 MRHNA and CDR2 SNTAGT. The CDR3: CASSQDTVYGYTF. CDR3 DNA: TGTGCCAGCAGCCAAGATACCGTGTATGGCTACACCTTC.

The chain is built from TRBV7-3 and TRBJ1-2; weak D call: TRBD1 (6 bases). Looked up from germline, CDR1 is SGHTA and CDR2 is FQGTGA. V was clipped by 7 bases and J by 5 bases, with 20 bases between them. The CDR3 totals 15 residues. The CDR3 DNA is TGTGCCAGCACCCAGGGGTACAGCAACTGGTATGGCTACACCTTC. It encodes CASTQGYSNWYGYTF.

CDR3: CASRLLAGQNTGELFF. The CDR3 DNA is TGTGCCAGCAGGTTACTAGCGGGCCAGAACACCGGGGAGCTGTTTTTT. The gene calls are TRBV11-2 and TRBJ2-2; 9 bases map to TRBD2. Germline V CDR1 and CDR2: SGHAT, FQNNGV. The CDR3 runs to 16 residues. V trimming: 6 bases; J trimming: 1 base; junction bases outside the gene matches: 6.

This clonotype came up a few times. CDR3 nucleotide sequence: TGTGCCAGCAGCTTACAGGGCGGGGGGGCCTACAATGAGCAGTTCTTC. Its protein is CASSLQGGGAYNEQFF. The V gene is TRBV7-3, the J gene TRBJ2-1, with 9 positions matching TRBD2. CDR1 and CDR2 from the germline V gene are SGHTA and FQGTGA. Trimming at V came to 2 bases and at J to 2 bases, leaving 4 bases not matched to a gene. The CDR3 length is 16 residues.

This chain joins TRBV20-1 and TRBJ2-2, with 8 bases identical to TRBD2. The germline CDR1 and CDR2 sequences are DFQATT and SNEGSKA (reference sequence). The CDR3 runs 15 residues. Unmatched junction bases numbered 10, after V lost 2 bases and J lost 8 bases. The CDR3 sequence is CSARRERGTGGELFF. The DNA for the CDR3 is TGCAGTGCTAGAAGGGAGCGGGGGACTGGGGGGGAGCTGTTTTTT.

The chain has TRBV6-1 and TRBJ2-7; D could derive from TRBD1 or TRBD2 (5 bases each). Germline CDR1 and CDR2: MNHNS and SASEGT. The CDR3 is made up of 15 amino acids. Trimming cost V 4 bases and J 3 bases, with 16 bases left between them. This CDR3 is CASSATRDADYEQYF. DNA of the CDR3: TGTGCCAGCAGTGCGACGAGGGACGCCGACTACGAGCAGTACTTC.

This clonotype showed up many times. The rearrangement uses TRBV15 and TRBJ1-1; D unresolved. Trimming shortened V by 0 bases and J by 9 bases, and 14 bases separated the two germline ends. The V gene's germline CDR1 is LNHNV and CDR2 YYDKDF (reference sequence). There are 14 residues in the CDR3. CDR3: CATSRDRETTKAFF. Written as DNA, the CDR3 is TGTGCCACCAGCAGAGATCGGGAGACAACTAAAGCTTTCTTT.

This clonotype came up many times. The chain has TRBV15 and TRBJ1-2; possible D gene TRBD1, 6 bases. The CDR3 is made up of 16 amino acids. Germline loops: CDR1 LNHNV, CDR2 YYDKDF (reference sequence). V was trimmed by 1 base and J by 4 bases, leaving 16 bases between them. The CDR3 sequence: CATSRGRQVDTYGYTF. The CDR3, as DNA: TGTGCCACCAGCAGAGGCCGACAGGTTGATACCTATGGCTACACCTTC.

The chain recombines TRBV29-1 with TRBJ1-3; D unclear. V was cut by 4 bases and J by 0 bases, with 7 bases left in between. The CDR3 has 13 amino acids. Germline CDR1 SQVTM, CDR2 ANQGSEA. The CDR3 protein is CSVVWGSGNTIYF. Here the CDR3 DNA reads TGCAGCGTTGTCTGGGGCTCTGGAAACACCATATATTTT.

The chain links TRBV15 to TRBJ2-5; no clear D. The CDR3 spans 14 residues. V lost 5 bases, J lost 4 bases, and 14 bases lay in between. Germline values: CDR1 LNHNV, CDR2 YYDKDF (reference sequence). The chain's CDR3 is CATSSRKGLETQYF. The CDR3 region has the DNA TGTGCCACCAGCTCACGTAAGGGTTTAGAGACCCAGTACTTC. The full variable domain, its missing parts supplied by reference TRBV15 and TRBJ2-5, is DAMVIQNPRYQVTQFGKPVTLSCSQTLNHNVMYWYQQKSSQAPKLLFHYYDKDFNNEADTPDNFQSRRPNTSFCFLDIRSPGLGDTAMYLCATSSRKGLETQYFGPGTRLLVL.

J is TRBJ2-7 and V is TRBV2; possibly TRBD1 for D (5 bases). V gave up 3 bases and J gave up 6 bases, with 12 bases separating them. Looked up from germline, CDR1 is SNHLY and CDR2 is FYNNEI. CDR3 length: 13 residues. CDR3 amino acids: CASSDPGKGEQYF. The CDR3 DNA is TGTGCCAGCAGTGATCCAGGGAAGGGCGAGCAGTACTTC.

This clonotype was observed many times. The chain combines TRBV2 with TRBJ2-2; TRBD2 is a possible D gene (6 bases). Germline V gene sequence: CDR1 SNHLY, CDR2 FYNNEI. The CDR3 has 15 amino acids. Trimming removed 3 bases at V and 4 bases at J, with 12 bases between. CDR3 amino acids: CASSDLGGRTGELFF. CDR3 bases: TGTGCCAGCAGTGACTTGGGGGGACGCACCGGGGAGCTGTTTTTT.

The V call is TRBV6-5, the J call TRBJ1-6; D is perhaps TRBD1 (6 bases). V was clipped by 2 bases and J by 5 bases, with 22 bases between them. Germline CDR1 MNHEY, CDR2 SVGAGI. The CDR3 runs to 19 residues. The CDR3 DNA sequence: TGTGCCAGCAGTTACGCTTTGGGTACCGGGACACCTAATAATTCACCCCTCCACTTT. It codes for CASSYALGTGTPNNSPLHF.

This chain uses TRBV19 with TRBJ1-1; D unclear. CDR3 length: 17 amino acids. V lost 7 bases to trimming and J lost 1 base, with 22 bases between them. The germline V gene has CDR1 LNHDA and CDR2 SQIVND (reference sequence). CDR3 residues: CASTPSIGRTANTEAFF. For the CDR3, the DNA is TGTGCCAGTACCCCCTCCATTGGGAGGACGGCGAACACTGAAGCTTTCTTT.

This rearrangement joins TRBV7-3 to TRBJ1-1, with D perhaps TRBD1 (6 bases). Per germline, CDR1 SGHTA and CDR2 FQGTGA. There are 18 residues in the CDR3. V shed 1 base and J shed 6 bases, with 24 bases lying between them. CDR3 coding DNA: TGTGCCAGCAGCTTAAGTGGAGGCTGGGGGGGCGCGGGCCCTGAAGCTTTCTTT. Translating gives CASSLSGGWGGAGPEAFF.

Concerning this clonotype: The junction does not match germline at one end; this may be a read error. The rearrangement joins TRBV6-6 to TRBJ2-2; 7 bases match TRBD2. This CDR3 region has 16 residues. The germline gives CDR1 MNHNY, CDR2 SVGAGI (reference sequence). The CDR3 DNA reads TGTGCCAGCAATTACGTCGCTAGCGGGAACACCGGGGAGCTGTTTTTT. It encodes CASNYVASGNTGELFF.

A remark on this clonotype: The junction departs from the called germline gene at one end, perhaps through a read error. The V call is TRBV7-9, the J call TRBJ1-2, with D perhaps matching TRBD1 (6 bases). The CDR3 is 15 amino acids. Germline loops: CDR1 SEHNR, CDR2 FQNEAQ (reference sequence). CDR3 loop: CASSLGASQSGGYTF. CDR3 DNA sequence: TGTGCCAGTAGCTTGGGGGCTTCACAGTCGGGGGGCTACACCTTC.

The V call is TRBV7-8, the J call TRBJ2-5; D not resolved. CDR3 size: 12 residues. The V gene's germline CDR1 is SGHVS and CDR2 FQNEAQ. V was clipped by 1 base and J by 5 bases, with 5 bases between them. In DNA, the CDR3 is TGTGCCAGCAGCTTAGGGTCGGAGACCCAGTACTTC. It translates to CASSLGSETQYF.

The chain combines TRBV28 with TRBJ1-2; the D gene is possibly TRBD1 (6 bases). The CDR3 is made up of 13 amino acids. Germline V gene data show CDR1 as MDHEN and CDR2 as SYDVKM. V was pared by 4 bases and J by 14 bases, with 20 bases between. Written as DNA, the CDR3 is TGTGCCAGCAGTTGGGGCTACAGGGAGTACTGTACCTTC. Translated: CASSWGYREYCTF.

The chain carries TRBV27 and TRBJ2-2; D could derive from TRBD1 or TRBD2 (5 bases each). V lost 4 bases to trimming and J lost 5 bases, with 17 bases between them. The germline V gene encodes CDR1 MNHEY and CDR2 SMNVEV (reference sequence). The CDR3 consists of 16 residues. The CDR3 DNA reads as TGTGCCAGCAGTTACTTGGGGGTGATGGAAACCGGGGAGCTGTTTTTT. Amino acid sequence: CASSYLGVMETGELFF.

J is TRBJ2-5 and V is TRBV19; D ambiguous. This CDR3 is built from 14 residues. The ends were cut back, 4 bases at V and 0 bases at J, with 9 bases in the middle. Germline-derived CDR1 and CDR2 are LNHDA and SQIVND (reference sequence). The CDR3 region has the DNA TGTGCCAGTAGTACCAACCCAGACCAAGAGACCCAGTACTTC. Amino acids: CASSTNPDQETQYF.

This clonotype was found a few times. This sequence joins TRBV20-1 and TRBJ1-1, with TRBD1 matching over 8 bases. The CDR3 covers 14 residues. The V gene's germline CDR1 is DFQATT and CDR2 SNEGSKA (reference sequence). CDR3 bases: TGCAGCGTTGCGGCAGGGGGCCTGAACACTGAAGCTTTCTTT. Translating it yields CSVAAGGLNTEAFF.

The chain uses TRBV29-1 and TRBJ2-1, with TRBD1 as a possible D gene (6 bases). V dropped 3 bases and J dropped 6 bases, with 9 bases sitting between them. In germline, CDR1 is SQVTM, CDR2 ANQGSEA. This CDR3 contains 12 residues. Here the CDR3 reads CSVDQQGNEQFF. CDR3 nucleotide sequence: TGCAGCGTTGACCAACAGGGCAATGAGCAGTTCTTC.